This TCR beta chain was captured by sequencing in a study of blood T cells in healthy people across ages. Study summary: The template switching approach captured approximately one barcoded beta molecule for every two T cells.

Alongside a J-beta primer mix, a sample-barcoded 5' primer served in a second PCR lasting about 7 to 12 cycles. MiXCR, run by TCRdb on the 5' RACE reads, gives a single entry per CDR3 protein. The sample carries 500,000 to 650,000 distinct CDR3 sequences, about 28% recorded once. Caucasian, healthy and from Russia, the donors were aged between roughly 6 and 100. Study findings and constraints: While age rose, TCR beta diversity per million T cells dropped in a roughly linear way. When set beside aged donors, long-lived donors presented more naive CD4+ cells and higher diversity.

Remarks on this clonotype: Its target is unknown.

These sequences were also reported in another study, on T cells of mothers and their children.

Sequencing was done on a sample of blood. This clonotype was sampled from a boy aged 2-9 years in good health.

The CDR3, as DNA: TGTGCCAGCAGCTTCGCCGGACAGTATGGCTACACCTTC. It codes for CASSFAGQYGYTF. V is TRBV12-3 or TRBV12-4 and J is TRBJ1-2, with D tentatively TRBD1 (6 bases). The CDR3 runs 13 residues. Trimming left V 6 bases short and J 5 bases short, with 13 bases between.